One and the same sample provided the 4 T cell receptor beta chains below, sequenced in a study of blood T cells in healthy people across ages. A second PCR of 7 to 11 cycles used a sample-barcoded 5' primer and a J-beta primer mix. Each CDR3 protein gets one entry after TCRdb re-called the 5' RACE reads with MiXCR. The profile shows 1 million or so distinct CDR3 sequences, over 35% of them singletons. The sequenced material came from blood. The receptors originated from a woman aged 60 to 75 in good health.

The chain couples TRBV7-8 to TRBJ2-4, with 9 nucleotides matching TRBD2. The J call is doubtful: the DNA matches TRBJ2-7 better. CDR1 and CDR2 (germline): SGHVS, FQNEAQ. This CDR3 has 14 amino acids. The CDR3 sequence is CASSETSGTYEQYF. The CDR3 DNA follows: TGTGCCAGCAGCGAGACTAGCGGCACCTACGAGCAGTACTTC.

V and J are TRBV28 and TRBJ2-1; 10 bases line up with TRBD1. V shed 4 bases and J 10 bases; nucleotides not matched to a gene: 10. This CDR3 spans 15 amino acids. From germline, CDR1 is MDHEN and CDR2 SYDVKM. As DNA, the CDR3 is TGTGCCAGCAGTTCCGACAGGGGGCCGTTCTGGGAGCAGTTCTTC. Amino acid sequence: CASSSDRGPFWEQFF.

To note about this clonotype: This may stem from a read error, because a much larger clone lies one nucleotide away. In DNA form, the CDR3 reads TGCAGTGCCGGAGGGGGGCAGACCCAGTTCTTC. Translation gives CSAGGGQTQFF. This chain joins TRBV20-1 and TRBJ2-1; either TRBD1 or TRBD2 may supply D (6 bases each). From germline, CDR1 is DFQATT and CDR2 SNEGSKA (reference sequence). Trimming cost V 6 bases and J 13 bases, with 16 bases left between them. There are 11 residues in the CDR3.

The chain couples TRBV20-1 to TRBJ2-5, with 7 bases that match TRBD1. The DNA matches TRBJ2-7 better at its end, which makes the J call doubtful. The CDR3 is 14 amino acids. Looked up from germline, CDR1 is DFQATT and CDR2 is SNEGSKA (reference sequence). In DNA, the CDR3 is TGCAGTGCAGGGGAACAGGGGTTAGTACGCGAGCAGTACTTC. Translating gives CSAGEQGLVREQYF.